This T cell receptor beta chain was found in a study of PD-L1 blockade in urothelial cancer. Study details: Blood gave a median around 150,000 T cells.

Patients had locally advanced or metastatic urothelial carcinoma. Sequencing used immunoSEQ multiplex PCR; TCRdb keeps in-frame clones, though not all of them. This sample has about 81,000 clones; 90% occur once, and the top ten carry over 8.5%. Sample: PBMCs, taken around atezolizumab (anti-PD-L1) treatment. The sequence was collected from a man in his 60s with urothelial cancer.

As DNA, the CDR3 is TGTGCCAGCAGCTTAGCCGGGACAGGGGGCTATGGCTACACCTTC. The encoded protein is CASSLAGTGGYGYTF. The chain has TRBV7-9 and TRBJ1-2; 11 positions agree with TRBD1. Trimming at V came to 0 bases and at J to 4 bases, leaving 1 base not matched to a gene. The CDR3 covers 15 residues. CDR1 is SEHNR, CDR2 FQNEAQ, per germline (reference sequence).